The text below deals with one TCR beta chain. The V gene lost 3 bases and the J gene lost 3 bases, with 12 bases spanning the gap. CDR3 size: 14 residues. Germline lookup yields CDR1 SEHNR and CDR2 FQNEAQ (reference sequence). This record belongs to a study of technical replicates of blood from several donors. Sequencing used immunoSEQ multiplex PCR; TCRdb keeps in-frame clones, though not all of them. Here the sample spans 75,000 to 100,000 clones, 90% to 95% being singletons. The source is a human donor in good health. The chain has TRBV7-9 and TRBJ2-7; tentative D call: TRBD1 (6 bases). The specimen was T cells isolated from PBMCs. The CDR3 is CASSFRDNIYEQYF. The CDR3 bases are TGTGCCAGCAGCTTCCGGGACAATATCTACGAGCAGTACTTC. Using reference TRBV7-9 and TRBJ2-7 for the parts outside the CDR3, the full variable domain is DTGVSQNPRHKITKRGQNVTFRCDPISEHNRLYWYRQTLGQGPEFLTYFQNEAQLEKSRLLSDRFSAERPKGSFSTLEIQRTEQGDSAMYLCASSFRDNIYEQYFGPGTRLTVT.